The entry that follows covers one T cell receptor beta chain sequence. Antigen unknown. Terminally differentiated effector memory CD45RA+ cells were excluded from the naive CD8 cells, which were CD45RO-negative and positively selected for CCR7. Germline CDR1 and CDR2: SGHAT and FQNNGV. V lost 4 bases and J 2 bases, leaving 16 bases between the germline ends. CDR3 length: 16 amino acids. The assay used deep level. Some clones are missing from TCRdb's copy, which holds only in-frame ones; the method was immunoSEQ multiplex PCR. The sample includes about 2 million clones, approximately 94% seen only once; the top ten take roughly 1%. This entry comes from a study of shared clonotypes between healthy human individuals. Study findings and constraints: Naive subsets usually exceeded memory subsets in estimated richness.

This sequence was found in a man between 18 and 29 years old in good health. Sequences were obtained from naive CD8+ T cells sorted from blood. The chain couples TRBV11-2 to TRBJ2-3, with a weak D call TRBD2 (6 bases). In DNA, the CDR3 is TGTGCCAGCAGCTCCGGGCTGCGGGATATCACAGATACGCAGTATTTT. Protein: CASSSGLRDITDTQYF. Full variable domain (outside the CDR3, taken from reference TRBV11-2 and TRBJ2-3): EAGVAQSPRYKIIEKRQSVAFWCNPISGHATLYWYQQILGQGPKLLIQFQNNGVVDDSQLPKDRFSAERLKGVDSTLKIQPAKLEDSAVYLCASSSGLRDITDTQYFGPGTRLTVL.